A selection of T cell receptor beta chains follows, all from one sample in a study of blood T cell repertoires in COVID-19. The assay was immunoSEQ multiplex PCR, and TCRdb's table has in-frame clones only and misses some. The profile shows a few hundred thousand clones, approximately 89% of them singletons. Material: PBMCs or T cells enriched from blood (not recorded which). These receptors originate from a man aged 30 to 45 who had recovered from COVID-19. Both conserved end residues are part of each CDR3. The D gene is left open where the match is weak. Size values are once, few and many counts, or a class for expanded clones, and some rows have none.

d_call clone_size j_call v_call cdr3_aa cdr3_nt
. once TRBJ2-7 TRBV7-9 CASRNGWGTDEQYF TGTGCCAGCAGAAACGGCTGGGGGACTGACGAGCAGTACTTC
TRBD1 . TRBJ1-1 TRBV9 CASSGGTGDTEAFF TGTGCCAGCAGCGGAGGGACAGGGGACACTGAAGCTTTCTTT
. . TRBJ1-4 TRBV7-9 CASSLSGATNEKLFF TGTGCCAGCAGCTTATCAGGGGCAACTAATGAAAAACTGTTTTTT
. . TRBJ1-6 TRBV3-1/TRBV3-2 CASSQDLETDYNSPLHF TGTGCCAGCAGCCAAGATCTTGAGACAGATTATAATTCACCCCTCCACTTT
. . TRBJ1-2 TRBV19 CASSSGQRMAINYGYTF TGTGCCAGTAGTTCCGGACAGCGGATGGCTATAAACTATGGCTACACCTTC
. . TRBJ2-2 TRBV2 CASSQLAPNTGELFF TGTGCCAGCAGTCAACTAGCTCCGAACACCGGGGAGCTGTTTTTT
. . TRBJ2-7 TRBV28 CASHSSGREQYF TGTGCCAGCCATTCGTCCGGTCGGGAGCAGTACTTC
. . TRBJ1-5 TRBV5-1 CASSQGSNQPQHF TGCGCCAGCAGCCAGGGGAGCAATCAGCCCCAGCATTTT
. once TRBJ2-7 TRBV12-3/TRBV12-4 CASSLAGGYEQYF TGTGCCAGCAGTTTAGCGGGGGGCTACGAGCAGTACTTC
. . TRBJ2-1 TRBV2 CASSDRGLGEQFF TGTGCCAGCAGTGATAGGGGACTGGGTGAGCAGTTCTTC
. . TRBJ2-1 TRBV7-8 CASSSLGTRGNNEQFF TGTGCCAGCAGCTCTCTTGGGACTCGAGGGAACAATGAGCAGTTCTTC
. . TRBJ1-2 TRBV13 CASSSSTKTPSNYGYTF TGTGCCAGCAGCTCCAGCACAAAGACACCTTCTAACTATGGCTACACCTTC
. . TRBJ2-7 TRBV7-8 CASSDNQDKDYEQYF TGTGCCAGCAGCGACAACCAGGACAAGGACTACGAGCAGTACTTC
TRBD1 . TRBJ1-2 TRBV27 CASSPGQGIGYGYTF TGTGCCAGCAGTCCAGGACAGGGGATCGGCTATGGCTACACCTTC
TRBD1 . TRBJ2-1 TRBV28 CASSFRQGVKVHEQFF TGTGCCAGCAGTTTTCGACAGGGGGTAAAAGTCCATGAGCAGTTCTTC
. . TRBJ2-7 TRBV6-5 CASSYSTGQRTYEQYF TGTGCCAGCAGTTACTCGACAGGACAGCGAACCTACGAGCAGTACTTC
TRBD1 once TRBJ1-1 TRBV19 CASSWTGEGNTEAFF TGTGCCAGTAGCTGGACAGGGGAGGGGAACACTGAAGCTTTCTTT
TRBD1 . TRBJ1-1 TRBV15 CATSAHRGNTEAFF TGTGCCACCAGCGCCCACAGGGGAAACACTGAAGCTTTCTTT
TRBD1 . TRBJ2-2 TRBV27 CASSWARGQGAIGELFF TGTGCCAGCAGTTGGGCCCGGGGACAGGGGGCCATCGGGGAGCTGTTTTTT
TRBD2 . TRBJ2-7 TRBV28 CASSIGEGFEQYF TGTGCCAGCAGTATTGGGGAGGGGTTCGAGCAGTACTTC
TRBD1 . TRBJ1-4 TRBV7-9 CASSFGQGTNEKLFF TGTGCCAGCAGCTTCGGACAGGGGACTAATGAAAAACTGTTTTTT
TRBD1 . TRBJ1-1 TRBV2 CASTYSGTAEAFF TGTGCCAGCACCTACTCCGGGACAGCCGAAGCTTTCTTT
TRBD1 . TRBJ2-3 TRBV11-2 CASSLGGRTDTQYF TGTGCCAGCAGTCTAGGGGGCCGGACAGATACGCAGTATTTT
. . TRBJ1-2 TRBV25-1 CASSEGPGNFYGYTF TGTGCCAGCAGTGAAGGCCCGGGGAACTTCTATGGCTACACCTTC
. once TRBJ1-4 TRBV15 CATSREGALGEKLFF TGTGCCACCAGCAGAGAGGGGGCTTTGGGTGAAAAACTGTTTTTT
. . TRBJ2-7 TRBV18 CASSPPGRASYEQYF TGTGCCAGCTCACCACCGGGCAGGGCATCCTACGAGCAGTACTTC
. . TRBJ1-1 TRBV2 CASSGNTGNTEAFF TGTGCCAGCAGTGGTAACACAGGGAACACTGAAGCTTTCTTT
. once TRBJ2-4 TRBV5-5 CASSLGQGRNIQYF TGTGCCAGCAGCTTGGGGCAGGGGAGAAACATTCAGTACTTC
. . TRBJ2-2 TRBV2 CASRERWNTGELFF TGTGCCAGCAGGGAGAGATGGAACACCGGGGAGCTGTTTTTT
. . TRBJ2-1 TRBV12-3/TRBV12-4 CASRLGSGEQFF TGTGCCAGCAGACTGGGCTCGGGGGAGCAGTTCTTC
. . TRBJ2-3 TRBV6-6 CASSYFNGGDTQYF TGTGCCAGCAGTTACTTTAACGGCGGGGATACGCAGTATTTT
TRBD1 . TRBJ1-1 TRBV9 CASSPMGQYTEAFF TGTGCCAGCAGCCCTATGGGACAGTACACTGAAGCTTTCTTT
. few TRBJ1-2 TRBV3-1/TRBV3-2 CASSPRTEYGYTF TGTGCCAGCAGCCCCAGGACAGAGTATGGCTACACCTTC
TRBD2 many TRBJ2-2 TRBV6-6 CASSPQTGGPATGELFF TGTGCCAGCAGTCCACAGACGGGGGGGCCGGCCACCGGGGAGCTGTTTTTT
TRBD2 . TRBJ2-5 TRBV5-4 CASSYGGGRLEETQYF TGTGCCAGCAGCTACGGGGGGGGGCGTTTGGAAGAGACCCAGTACTTC
TRBD1 . TRBJ2-5 TRBV28 CASSLLWSLTTGGFPGQETQYF TGTGCCAGCAGTTTATTGTGGAGTCTAACTACAGGGGGTTTTCCGGGGCAAGAGACCCAGTACTTC
TRBD1 . TRBJ1-6 TRBV19 CASSIRSGTDNSPLHF TGTGCCAGTAGTATACGATCCGGGACAGATAATTCACCCCTCCACTTT
. . TRBJ1-6 TRBV5-6 CASSLGRSSHLHF TGTGCCAGCAGCTTGGGGCGGTCCTCCCACCTCCACTTT
TRBD1 . TRBJ1-5 TRBV19 CACRDRGNQPQHF TGTGCCTGCCGGGACAGGGGCAATCAGCCCCAGCATTTT
TRBD1 . TRBJ1-6 TRBV5-1 CASSLASRTGYLPNSPLHF TGCGCCAGCAGCTTGGCCTCTCGGACAGGGTATCTCCCAAATTCACCCCTCCACTTT
. . TRBJ1-5 TRBV15 CATSRVGGNADQPQHF TGTGCCACCAGCAGAGTGGGAGGGAATGCCGATCAGCCCCAGCATTTT
TRBD1 . TRBJ1-2 TRBV9 CASSVDLDRGRGGYTF TGTGCCAGCAGCGTAGACCTCGACAGGGGGCGTGGTGGCTACACCTTC
. once TRBJ1-4 TRBV30 CAWSVWRTSGTNEKLFF TGTGCCTGGAGTGTATGGAGGACTTCGGGAACTAATGAAAAACTGTTTTTT
TRBD2 . TRBJ2-3 TRBV6-5 CASSYALTAGGNTQYF TGTGCCAGCAGTTACGCTCTGACCGCCGGGGGGAATACGCAGTATTTT
. . TRBJ1-2 TRBV5-8 CASSSRSSSFGYTF TGTGCCAGCAGCTCTAGGTCGAGCTCGTTTGGCTACACCTTC
. once TRBJ1-4 TRBV13 CASSSSLSGNEKLFF TGTGCCAGCAGCTCGTCTCTATCGGGTAATGAAAAACTGTTTTTT
. . TRBJ2-7 TRBV15 CATSHESYEQYF TGTGCCACCAGCCACGAGAGCTACGAGCAGTACTTC
. . TRBJ2-7 TRBV3-1/TRBV3-2 CASSPTGDPEQYF TGTGCCAGCAGCCCAACGGGGGACCCCGAGCAGTACTTC
. . TRBJ2-7 TRBV4-1 CASSQGNGEQYF TGCGCCAGCAGTCAGGGGAATGGGGAGCAGTACTTC
. . TRBJ1-3 TRBV6-5 CASVREGTGNTIYF TGTGCCAGCGTTCGGGAGGGAACTGGAAACACCATATATTTT
TRBD1 . TRBJ2-7 TRBV6-2/TRBV6-3 CASSNGQGRSYEQYF TGTGCCAGCAGTAACGGACAGGGGCGCTCCTACGAGCAGTACTTC
. . TRBJ2-7 TRBV3-1/TRBV3-2 CASSPRGRGGQYF TGTGCCAGCAGCCCCCGGGGTCGAGGGGGGCAGTACTTC
. . TRBJ1-2 TRBV27 CASSLIAPGANYGYTF TGTGCCAGCAGTTTAATTGCCCCAGGGGCCAACTATGGCTACACCTTC
. . TRBJ1-2 TRBV30 CAWRPTQGLYGYTF TGTGCCTGGAGACCCACTCAGGGGCTCTATGGCTACACCTTC